These 30 T cell receptor beta chains share one sample of origin, sequenced in a study of cytomegalovirus exposure and HLA in healthy donors. Clones were sequenced by immunoSEQ multiplex PCR, and TCRdb holds only the in-frame ones, with some missing. The data contain 160,000 or so clones, around four fifths of them singletons. Sequenced input: PBMCs. Receptors were obtained from a man aged 30-40 years in good health and CMV-seropositive.

This chain links TRBV15 with TRBJ2-7, with 7 bases aligning to TRBD2. This CDR3 region has 15 residues. After removal of 0 bases from V and 3 bases from J, the junction contained 5 bases not matched to a gene. Per the germline V gene, CDR1 is LNHNV and CDR2 is YYDKDF (reference sequence). The CDR3 DNA is TGTGCCACCAGCAGAGATGGGGGACTAAACTACGAGCAGTACTTC. Translated, it gives CATSRDGGLNYEQYF.

This sequence joins TRBV5-1 and TRBJ1-2; TRBD1 is a possible D gene (5 bases). V was pared by 4 bases and J by 4 bases, with 17 bases between. This CDR3 has 15 amino acids. Germline V lookup: CDR1 SGHRS, CDR2 YFSETQ. CDR3 in DNA: TGCGCCAGCAGCCCCTCCGGACGGGGGGGCTATGGCTACACCTTC. This codes for CASSPSGRGGYGYTF.

This chain joins TRBV9 and TRBJ2-5, with 7 nucleotides matching TRBD1. V dropped 2 bases and J dropped 7; count of bases not matched to a gene: 8. The germline V gene encodes CDR1 SGDLS and CDR2 YYNGEE. This CDR3 contains 14 residues. CDR3: CASSVTDRDGTQYF. CDR3 DNA sequence: TGTGCCAGCAGCGTCACTGACAGGGACGGGACCCAGTACTTC.

V gene TRBV6-5 combines with J gene TRBJ2-1, with TRBD2 matching 7 bases. The CDR3 contains 15 residues. The J segment lost 1 base and the V segment lost 2 bases, leaving 2 bases of the junction unmatched. CDR1 is MNHEY and CDR2 is SVGAGI in the germline V gene. The CDR3 sequence: CASSYGRGSYNEQFF. In nucleotides, the CDR3 is TGTGCCAGCAGTTACGGGCGGGGGTCCTACAATGAGCAGTTCTTC.

The chain carries TRBV9 and TRBJ2-7, with D perhaps TRBD1 (6 bases). The CDR3 loop spans 14 amino acids. Trimming removed 3 bases from V and 5 bases from J, with 15 bases in between. CDR1 SGDLS and CDR2 YYNGEE come from the germline V gene. CDR3 coding DNA: TGTGCCAGCAGCGCAGATCAGGGGATAGACGAGCAGTACTTC. Its protein product is CASSADQGIDEQYF. Full variable domain (remainder filled in from reference TRBV9 and TRBJ2-7): DSGVTQTPKHLITATGQRVTLRCSPRSGDLSVYWYQQSLDQGLQFLIQYYNGEERAKGNILERFSAQQFPDLHSELNLSSLELGDSALYFCASSADQGIDEQYFGPGTRLTVT.

The genes are TRBV9 and TRBJ2-7, with 8 bases matching TRBD1. V gave up 4 bases and J gave up 2 bases; unmatched junction bases: 8. This CDR3 spans 15 amino acids. Per germline, CDR1 SGDLS and CDR2 YYNGEE. The CDR3 loop is CASSPRTGTTYEQYF. CDR3 sequence (DNA): TGTGCCAGCAGCCCACGGACAGGGACAACCTACGAGCAGTACTTC.

This clone has a handful of counts. The chain carries TRBV10-3 and TRBJ2-1, with D possibly TRBD2 on 5 matching bases. CDR1 is ENHRY and CDR2 is SYGVKD in the germline V gene. Trimming took 2 bases from V and 7 from J, leaving 9 bases between them. The CDR3 sequence is 13 residues long. In DNA, the CDR3 is TGTGCCATCAGTGAGAGGGAGTATAATGAGCAGTTCTTC. Translation: CAISEREYNEQFF.

This clone was counted between two and nine times. V gene TRBV15 combines with J gene TRBJ2-7; 8 bases map to TRBD2. The V gene end was trimmed by 1 base and the J gene end by 3 bases; junction bases not matched to a gene: 8. The length of the CDR3 is 16 residues. The germline gives CDR1 LNHNV, CDR2 YYDKDF (reference sequence). The CDR3: CATSRGGRGVNYEQYF. The DNA of the CDR3 is TGTGCCACCAGCAGAGGAGGGCGGGGGGTAAACTACGAGCAGTACTTC.

The chain employs TRBV7-3 and TRBJ2-5; D uncertain. The length of the CDR3 is 13 residues. Germline CDR1 SGHTA, CDR2 FQGTGA. The germline V and J ends were trimmed by 1 base and 3 bases, with 6 bases remaining between them. CDR3 nucleotides: TGTGCCAGCAGCTTAAGTCCAAAAGAGACCCAGTACTTC. Its translation is CASSLSPKETQYF.

V usage is TRBV29-1 and J usage is TRBJ1-1; 8 bases agree with TRBD1. This CDR3 is built from 16 residues. Per germline, CDR1 SQVTM and CDR2 ANQGSEA. The V segment lost 6 bases and the J segment 5 bases; nucleotides outside the gene matches: 17. The CDR3 spells CSVRGSDRGEWTEAFF. CDR3 sequence (DNA): TGCAGCGTAAGGGGTTCAGACAGGGGTGAGTGGACTGAAGCTTTCTTT.

The chain links TRBV11-3 to TRBJ1-1, with a tentative D call TRBD1 (5 bases). Trimming took off 5 bases at V and 6 bases at J, with 19 bases between the two ends. The CDR3 extends over 15 amino acids. Germline-derived CDR1 and CDR2 are SGHNT and YENEEA. CDR3 amino acids: CASSVGGTGNAEAFF. The DNA of the CDR3 is TGTGCCAGCAGCGTCGGGGGAACGGGCAACGCTGAAGCTTTCTTT.

The chain employs TRBV11-3 and TRBJ2-5; D possibly corresponds to TRBD1 (7 bases). Germline lookup yields CDR1 SGHNT and CDR2 YENEEA. This CDR3 has 16 residues. Trimming left V 5 bases short and J 2 bases short, with 18 bases between. CDR3: CASSTRQGLLQETQYF. CDR3 nucleotide sequence: TGTGCCAGCAGCACCCGACAGGGACTCCTTCAAGAGACCCAGTACTTC.

The chain links TRBV10-2 to TRBJ1-2; the D is unclear. With 7 bases removed from V and 4 bases from J, the gap between germline ends came to 19 bases. CDR1 WSHSY and CDR2 SAAADI come from the germline V gene. This CDR3 comprises 15 residues. In nucleotides, the CDR3 is TGCGCCAGCACCTCACCACGGGGAACCCTCTATGGCTACACCTTC. Protein product: CASTSPRGTLYGYTF.

This chain uses TRBV18 with TRBJ1-5; D is ambiguous. Looked up from germline, CDR1 is KGHSH and CDR2 is LQKENI. V was shortened by 6 bases and J by 4 bases, with 13 bases between the two germline ends. This CDR3 comprises 14 residues. This CDR3 reads CASSLPGFNQPQHF. In DNA form, the CDR3 reads TGTGCCAGCTCTCTTCCGGGATTTAATCAGCCCCAGCATTTT.

The J gene is TRBJ2-1, the V gene TRBV14; 11 bases agree with TRBD2. Looked up from germline, CDR1 is SGHDN and CDR2 is FVKESK. Unmatched junction bases numbered 17, after V lost 6 bases and J lost 1 base. The CDR3 has 20 amino acids. CDR3 in amino acids: CASRAAWASGGHESYNEQFF. In DNA, the CDR3 is TGTGCCAGCAGGGCTGCTTGGGCTAGCGGGGGGCATGAATCCTACAATGAGCAGTTCTTC.

This clone turned up a few times. V gene TRBV9 combines with J gene TRBJ1-1; 7 bases agree with TRBD1. From germline, CDR1 is SGDLS and CDR2 YYNGEE. The junction had 7 bases not matched to a gene; V was cut back by 4 bases and J by 1 base. The CDR3 covers 15 residues. CDR3 nucleotide sequence: TGTGCCAGCAGCCTCTCCGGGACAGCGAACACTGAAGCTTTCTTT. Its translation: CASSLSGTANTEAFF.

J is TRBJ2-1 and V is TRBV15, with 7 bases aligning to TRBD2. The CDR3 has 15 residues. V trimming: 1 base; J trimming: 3 bases; junction bases outside the gene matches: 3. The germline V gene has CDR1 LNHNV and CDR2 YYDKDF (reference sequence). The CDR3 DNA reads as TGTGCCACCAGCAGAGGCGGGGAGGGCTACAATGAGCAGTTCTTC. Amino acids: CATSRGGEGYNEQFF.

This clone was recorded only once. This rearrangement joins TRBV30 to TRBJ2-3, with 9 bases matching TRBD2. This CDR3 has 15 residues. V was pared by 1 base and J by 2 bases, with 4 bases of the junction left unmatched. The germline CDR1 and CDR2 sequences are GTSNPN and SVGIG (reference sequence). The CDR3 coding sequence is TGTGCCTGGAGTGGGCCTAGCGGGGACACAGATACGCAGTATTTT. It yields the protein CAWSGPSGDTDTQYF.

The chain carries TRBV7-2 and TRBJ2-5; no reliable D call. The length of the CDR3 is 15 residues. Germline values: CDR1 SGHTA, CDR2 FQGNSA. V lost 4 bases to trimming and J lost 5 bases, with 17 bases between them. This CDR3 is CASSWALSNRETQYF. The DNA of the CDR3 is TGTGCCAGCAGCTGGGCGTTATCTAACCGGGAGACCCAGTACTTC.

This rearrangement joins TRBV4-3 to TRBJ2-4; TRBD2 aligns across 16 bases. V lost 4 bases and J lost 0; bases outside the gene matches: 3. Per the germline V gene, CDR1 is LGHNA and CDR2 is YSLEER. The CDR3 covers 18 residues. The CDR3 sequence: CASSRGTSGGVAKNIQYF. CDR3 sequence (DNA): TGCGCCAGCAGCCGGGGGACTAGCGGGGGGGTAGCCAAAAACATTCAGTACTTC.

The chain joins TRBV6-6 to TRBJ1-1; weak D call: TRBD1 (5 bases). The germline gives CDR1 MNHNY, CDR2 SVGAGI (reference sequence). This CDR3 region has 14 residues. Trimming took 4 bases from V and 0 from J, leaving 9 bases between them. Here the CDR3 reads CASSLRGVNTEAFF. CDR3 coding DNA: TGTGCCAGCAGTTTACGGGGGGTGAACACTGAAGCTTTCTTT.

V usage is TRBV2 and J usage is TRBJ1-1; D is undetermined. The V end lost 2 bases, the J end lost 2 bases, and 9 bases lay between the germline ends. Per the germline V gene, CDR1 is SNHLY and CDR2 is FYNNEI. This CDR3 comprises 14 residues. In DNA, the CDR3 is TGTGCCAGCAGTGAACGGACTGGTAACACTGAAGCTTTCTTT. This sequence encodes CASSERTGNTEAFF.

The V gene is TRBV6-1, the J gene TRBJ1-5; D is perhaps TRBD1 (5 bases). This CDR3 spans 13 amino acids. Germline loops: CDR1 MNHNS, CDR2 SASEGT. V was cut by 5 bases and J by 7 bases, with 12 bases left in between. The CDR3 region has the DNA TGTGCCAGCAGTCAGGGTCGGGGGCAGCCCCAGCATTTT. It encodes CASSQGRGQPQHF.

This rearrangement joins TRBV4-3 to TRBJ1-1, with 7 bases matching TRBD1. The V gene's germline CDR1 is LGHNA and CDR2 YSLEER. The V segment lost 2 bases and the J segment 3 bases; nucleotides outside the gene matches: 15. The CDR3 contains 18 residues. In DNA, the CDR3 is TGCGCCAGCAGCCAATCGAGGACAGGTTTCGTTATAGACACTGAAGCTTTCTTT. This sequence encodes CASSQSRTGFVIDTEAFF.

This chain joins TRBV7-3 and TRBJ2-1, with unresolved D. Trimming stripped 5 bases from V and 0 bases from J, with 5 bases between. Germline V gene sequence: CDR1 SGHTA, CDR2 FQGTGA. The length of the CDR3 is 13 residues. The CDR3 protein is CASSPSSYNEQFF. The CDR3 DNA sequence: TGTGCCAGCAGCCCGAGCTCCTACAATGAGCAGTTCTTC.

V and J are TRBV7-3 and TRBJ2-7, with D possibly being TRBD2 (5 bases). This CDR3 comprises 16 residues. With 0 bases removed from V and 4 bases from J, the gap between germline ends came to 16 bases. From germline, CDR1 is SGHTA and CDR2 FQGTGA. CDR3 nucleotide sequence: TGTGCCAGCAGCTTAACGGGCCCGCCGAGGGTATACGAGCAGTACTTC. Its translation is CASSLTGPPRVYEQYF.

J is TRBJ1-6 and V is TRBV7-2, with TRBD1 identical over 11 bases. CDR3 length equals 15 residues. The J segment lost 7 bases and the V segment lost 4 bases, leaving 3 bases of the junction unmatched. Germline V CDR1 and CDR2: SGHTA, FQGNSA. This CDR3 reads CASSWTGGENSPLHF. Written as DNA, the CDR3 is TGTGCCAGCAGCTGGACAGGGGGCGAGAATTCACCCCTCCACTTT.

The V call is TRBV4-2, the J call TRBJ1-6; D is unclear. V dropped 0 bases and J dropped 10 bases, with 10 bases sitting between them. The germline V gene has CDR1 LGHNA and CDR2 YNFKEQ. The CDR3 length is 14 residues. CDR3 coding DNA: TGTGCCAGCAGCCAAGAGGGTACGGGGTCACCCCTCCACTTT. Translating gives CASSQEGTGSPLHF.

The J gene is TRBJ1-2, the V gene TRBV6-5; D unresolved. Trimming removed 0 bases from V and 0 bases from J, with 8 bases in between. This CDR3 spans 15 amino acids. In germline, CDR1 is MNHEY, CDR2 SVGAGI. For the CDR3, the DNA is TGTGCCAGCAGTTACTCAGCCTTAGCTAACTATGGCTACACCTTC. Amino acid sequence: CASSYSALANYGYTF.

The chain links TRBV5-6 to TRBJ2-2, with 10 bases aligning to TRBD1. V lost 5 bases and J lost 6; bases outside the gene matches: 10. Germline lookup yields CDR1 SGHDT and CDR2 YYEEEE. The CDR3 contains 16 residues. In DNA form, the CDR3 reads TGTGCCAGCAGACCGGGACAGGGGATCTTTCCCGGGGAGCTGTTTTTT. Amino acids: CASRPGQGIFPGELFF.